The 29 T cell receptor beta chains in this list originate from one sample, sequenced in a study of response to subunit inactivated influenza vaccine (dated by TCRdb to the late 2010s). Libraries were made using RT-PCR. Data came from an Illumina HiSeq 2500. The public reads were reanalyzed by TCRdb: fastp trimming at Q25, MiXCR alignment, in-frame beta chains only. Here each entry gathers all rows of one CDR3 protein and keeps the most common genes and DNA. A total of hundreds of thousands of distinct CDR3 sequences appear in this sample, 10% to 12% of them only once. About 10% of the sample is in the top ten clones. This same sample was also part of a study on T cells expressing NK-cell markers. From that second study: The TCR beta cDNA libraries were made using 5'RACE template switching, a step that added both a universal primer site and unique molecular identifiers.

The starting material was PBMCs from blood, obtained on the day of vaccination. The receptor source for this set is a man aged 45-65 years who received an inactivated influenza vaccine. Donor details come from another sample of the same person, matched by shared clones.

As DNA, the CDR3 is TGTGCCAGCAGCTTAAAATTCGCGCGGCAACCGGAGGGGGAAAAACTGTTTTTT. The encoded protein is CASSLKFARQPEGEKLFF. The chain has TRBV7-8 and TRBJ1-4; tentatively, D is TRBD1 (5 bases). This CDR3 has 18 amino acids. Germline V lookup: CDR1 SGHVS, CDR2 FQNEAQ. Trimming took off 2 bases at V and 8 bases at J, with 24 bases between the two ends.

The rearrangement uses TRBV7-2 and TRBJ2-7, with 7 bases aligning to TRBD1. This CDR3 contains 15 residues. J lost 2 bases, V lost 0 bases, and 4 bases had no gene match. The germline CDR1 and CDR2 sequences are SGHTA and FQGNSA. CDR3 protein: CASSLARGQAYEQYF. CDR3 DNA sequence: TGTGCCAGCAGCTTAGCGAGAGGACAGGCCTACGAGCAGTACTTC.

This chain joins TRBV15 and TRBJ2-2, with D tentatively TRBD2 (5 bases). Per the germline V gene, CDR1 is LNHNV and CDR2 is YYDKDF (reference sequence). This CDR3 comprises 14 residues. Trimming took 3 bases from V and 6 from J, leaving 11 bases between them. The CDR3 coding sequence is TGTGCCACCAGCAGCGTACAGAGGGCCGGGGAGCTGTTTTTT. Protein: CATSSVQRAGELFF.

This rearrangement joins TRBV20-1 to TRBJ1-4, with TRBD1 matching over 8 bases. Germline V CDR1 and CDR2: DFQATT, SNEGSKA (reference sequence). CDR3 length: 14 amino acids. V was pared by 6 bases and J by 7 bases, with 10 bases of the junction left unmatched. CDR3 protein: CSAQDRGGGEKLFF. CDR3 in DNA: TGCAGTGCGCAAGACAGGGGAGGCGGTGAAAAACTGTTTTTT.

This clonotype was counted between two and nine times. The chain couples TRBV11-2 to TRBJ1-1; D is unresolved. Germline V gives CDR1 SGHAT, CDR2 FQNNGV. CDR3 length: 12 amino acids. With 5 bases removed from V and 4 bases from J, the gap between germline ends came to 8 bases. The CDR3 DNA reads TGTGCCAGCAGCCCTAGTATCACTGAAGCTTTCTTT. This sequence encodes CASSPSITEAFF.

This CDR3 reads CSAIGSSGGANEQFF. DNA of the CDR3: TGCAGTGCTATTGGGTCTAGCGGGGGGGCCAATGAGCAGTTCTTC. This sequence joins TRBV20-1 and TRBJ2-1, with 12 bases lining up with TRBD2. V was pared by 4 bases and J by 6 bases, with 7 bases of the junction left unmatched. The CDR3 totals 15 residues. From germline, CDR1 is DFQATT and CDR2 SNEGSKA (reference sequence).

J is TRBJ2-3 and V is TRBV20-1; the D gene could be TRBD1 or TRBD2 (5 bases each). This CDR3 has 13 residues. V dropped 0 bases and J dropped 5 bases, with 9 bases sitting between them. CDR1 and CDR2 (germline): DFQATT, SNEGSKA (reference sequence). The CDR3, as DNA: TGCAGTGCTAGAGACGTGAGGGGAGATACGCAGTATTTT. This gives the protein CSARDVRGDTQYF.

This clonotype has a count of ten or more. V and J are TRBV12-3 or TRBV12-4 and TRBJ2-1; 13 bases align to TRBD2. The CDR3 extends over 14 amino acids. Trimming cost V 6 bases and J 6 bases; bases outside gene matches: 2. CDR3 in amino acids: CASRLAGGGNEQFF. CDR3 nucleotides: TGTGCCAGCAGACTAGCGGGAGGGGGCAATGAGCAGTTCTTC.

In DNA form, the CDR3 reads TGTGCCAGCAGCCTGGGGACAGGGAACAATCAGCCCCAGCATTTT. Translation gives CASSLGTGNNQPQHF. The rearrangement uses TRBV5-5 and TRBJ1-5; 9 bases agree with TRBD1. CDR1 and CDR2 (germline): SGHKS, YYEKEE (reference sequence). V was pared by 4 bases and J by 3 bases, with 5 bases of the junction left unmatched. CDR3 length: 15 amino acids.

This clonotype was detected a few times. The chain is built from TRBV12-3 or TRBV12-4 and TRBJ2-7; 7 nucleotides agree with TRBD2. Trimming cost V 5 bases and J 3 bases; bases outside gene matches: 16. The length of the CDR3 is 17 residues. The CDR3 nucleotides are TGTGCCAGCAGTCGGAAAACTAGCGACCCGACCCTCTACGAGCAGTACTTC. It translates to CASSRKTSDPTLYEQYF.

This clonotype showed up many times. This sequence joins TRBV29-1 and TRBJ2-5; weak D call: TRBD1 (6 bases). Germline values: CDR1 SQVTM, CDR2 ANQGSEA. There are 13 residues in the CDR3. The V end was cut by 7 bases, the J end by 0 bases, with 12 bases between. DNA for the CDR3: TGCAGCGCAGTAGGGGGAAACCAAGAGACCCAGTACTTC. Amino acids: CSAVGGNQETQYF.

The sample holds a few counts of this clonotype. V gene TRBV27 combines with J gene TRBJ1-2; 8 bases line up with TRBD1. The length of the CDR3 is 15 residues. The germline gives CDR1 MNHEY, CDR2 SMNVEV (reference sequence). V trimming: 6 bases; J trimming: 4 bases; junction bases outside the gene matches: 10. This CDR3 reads CASSNGQGFLYGYTF. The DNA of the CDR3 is TGTGCCAGCAGCAACGGACAGGGATTTCTCTATGGCTACACCTTC.

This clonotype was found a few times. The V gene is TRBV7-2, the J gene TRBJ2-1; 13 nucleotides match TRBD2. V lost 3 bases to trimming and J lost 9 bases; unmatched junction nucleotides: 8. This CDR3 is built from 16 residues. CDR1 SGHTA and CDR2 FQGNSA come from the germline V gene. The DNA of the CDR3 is TGTGCCAGCAGCTTCCGGAGACTAGCGGGAGGCAGTGAGCAGTTCTTC. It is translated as CASSFRRLAGGSEQFF.

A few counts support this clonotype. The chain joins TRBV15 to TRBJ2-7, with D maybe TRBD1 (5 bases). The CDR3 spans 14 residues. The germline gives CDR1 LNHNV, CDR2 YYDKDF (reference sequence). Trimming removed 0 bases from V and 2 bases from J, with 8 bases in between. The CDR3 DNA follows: TGTGCCACCAGCAGAGATCGACAGACCTACGAGCAGTACTTC. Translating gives CATSRDRQTYEQYF.

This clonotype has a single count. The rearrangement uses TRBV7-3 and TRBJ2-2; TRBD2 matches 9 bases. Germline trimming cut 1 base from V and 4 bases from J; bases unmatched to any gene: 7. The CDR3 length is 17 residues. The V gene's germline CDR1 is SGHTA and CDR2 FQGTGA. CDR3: CASSLNGGLAATGELFF. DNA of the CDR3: TGTGCCAGCAGCTTAAATGGGGGACTAGCAGCCACCGGGGAGCTGTTTTTT. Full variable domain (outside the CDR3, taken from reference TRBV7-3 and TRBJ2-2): GAGVSQTPSNKVTEKGKYVELRCDPISGHTALYWYRQSLGQGPEFLIYFQGTGAADDSGLPNDRFFAVRPEGSVSTLKIQRTERGDSAVYLCASSLNGGLAATGELFFGEGSRLTVL.

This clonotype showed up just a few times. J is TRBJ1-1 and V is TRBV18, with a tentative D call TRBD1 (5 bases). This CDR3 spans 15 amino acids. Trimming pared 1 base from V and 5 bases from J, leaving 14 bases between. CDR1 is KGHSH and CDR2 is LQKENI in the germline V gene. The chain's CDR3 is CASSPHDGTRTEAFF. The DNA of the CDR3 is TGTGCCAGCTCACCACACGACGGGACGAGAACTGAAGCTTTCTTT.

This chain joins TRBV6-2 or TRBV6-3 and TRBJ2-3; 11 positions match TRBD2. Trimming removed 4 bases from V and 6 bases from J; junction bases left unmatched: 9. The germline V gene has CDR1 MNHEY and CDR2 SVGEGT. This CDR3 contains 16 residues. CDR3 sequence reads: CASSSRLAGFRDTQYF. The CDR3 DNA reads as TGTGCCAGCAGTTCGAGACTAGCGGGGTTTCGGGATACGCAGTATTTT.

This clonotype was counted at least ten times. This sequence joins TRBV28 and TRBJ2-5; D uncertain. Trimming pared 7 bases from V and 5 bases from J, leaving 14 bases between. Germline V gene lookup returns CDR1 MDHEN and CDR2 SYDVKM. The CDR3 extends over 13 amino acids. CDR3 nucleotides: TGTGCCAGCAACCAGTTCGGTGGGGAGACCCAGTACTTC. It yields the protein CASNQFGGETQYF.

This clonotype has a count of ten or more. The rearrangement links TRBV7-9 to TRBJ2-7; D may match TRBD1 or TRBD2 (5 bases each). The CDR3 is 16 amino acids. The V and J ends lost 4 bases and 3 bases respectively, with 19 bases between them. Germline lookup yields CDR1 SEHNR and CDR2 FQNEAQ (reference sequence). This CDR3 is CASSSTGAGNFYEQYF. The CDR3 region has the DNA TGTGCCAGCAGCTCCACCGGGGCAGGGAACTTCTACGAGCAGTACTTC.

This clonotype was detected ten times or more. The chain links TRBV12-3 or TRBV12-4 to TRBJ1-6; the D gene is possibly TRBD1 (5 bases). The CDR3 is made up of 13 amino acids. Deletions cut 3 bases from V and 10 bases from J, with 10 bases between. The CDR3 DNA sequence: TGTGCCAGCAGTTTTCAGGGTAGCTCACCCCTCCACTTT. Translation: CASSFQGSSPLHF.

The CDR3 region has the DNA TGCAGTGCTCAAAACAGGGATGGTTCACCCCTCCACTTT. Translated: CSAQNRDGSPLHF. V usage is TRBV20-1 and J usage is TRBJ1-6; maybe TRBD1 (6 bases). The length of the CDR3 is 13 residues. Germline CDR1 reads DFQATT; CDR2 reads SNEGSKA (reference sequence). Trimming took off 5 bases at V and 9 bases at J, with 14 bases between the two ends.

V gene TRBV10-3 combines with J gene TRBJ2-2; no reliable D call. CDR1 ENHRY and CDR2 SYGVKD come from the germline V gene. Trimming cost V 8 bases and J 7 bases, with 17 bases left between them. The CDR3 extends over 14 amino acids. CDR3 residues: CAIRQSVPGGELFF. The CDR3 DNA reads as TGTGCCATCCGCCAGTCGGTCCCCGGCGGGGAGCTGTTTTTT.

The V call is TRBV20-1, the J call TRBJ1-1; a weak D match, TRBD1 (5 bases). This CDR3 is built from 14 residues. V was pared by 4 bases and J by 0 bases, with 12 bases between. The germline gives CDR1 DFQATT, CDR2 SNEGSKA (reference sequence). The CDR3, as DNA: TGCAGTGCTACGACCGGACATTTGAACACTGAAGCTTTCTTT. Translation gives CSATTGHLNTEAFF.

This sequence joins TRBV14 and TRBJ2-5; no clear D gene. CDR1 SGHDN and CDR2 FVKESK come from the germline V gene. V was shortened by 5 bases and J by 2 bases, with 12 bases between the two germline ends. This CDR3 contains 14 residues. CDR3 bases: TGTGCCAGCAGCTTACACCTAGGGCAAGAGACCCAGTACTTC. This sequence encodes CASSLHLGQETQYF.

The CDR3 nucleotides read TGTGCCAGCAGTTTAGCCGGGACTAGCGACAATGAGCAGTTCTTC. Protein product: CASSLAGTSDNEQFF. V and J are TRBV28 and TRBJ2-1; 10 bases align to TRBD2. The length of the CDR3 is 15 residues. CDR1 and CDR2 (germline): MDHEN, SYDVKM. The J segment lost 5 bases and the V segment lost 2 bases, leaving 3 bases of the junction unmatched.

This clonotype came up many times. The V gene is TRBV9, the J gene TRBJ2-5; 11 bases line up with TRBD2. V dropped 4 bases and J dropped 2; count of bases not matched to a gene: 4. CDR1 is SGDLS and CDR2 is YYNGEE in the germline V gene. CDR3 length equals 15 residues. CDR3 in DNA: TGTGCCAGCAGCTTAGGACTAGCGGGTCAAGAGACCCAGTACTTC. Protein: CASSLGLAGQETQYF. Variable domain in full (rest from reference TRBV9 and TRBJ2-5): DSGVTQTPKHLITATGQRVTLRCSPRSGDLSVYWYQQSLDQGLQFLIQYYNGEERAKGNILERFSAQQFPDLHSELNLSSLELGDSALYFCASSLGLAGQETQYFGPGTRLLVL.

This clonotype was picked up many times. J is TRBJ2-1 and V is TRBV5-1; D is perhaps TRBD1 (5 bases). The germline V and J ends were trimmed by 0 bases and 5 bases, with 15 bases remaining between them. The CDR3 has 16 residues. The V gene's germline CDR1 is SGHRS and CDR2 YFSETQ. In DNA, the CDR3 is TGCGCCAGCAGCTTGGAGGGGCAGGGTGGAAACAATGAGCAGTTCTTC. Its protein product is CASSLEGQGGNNEQFF.

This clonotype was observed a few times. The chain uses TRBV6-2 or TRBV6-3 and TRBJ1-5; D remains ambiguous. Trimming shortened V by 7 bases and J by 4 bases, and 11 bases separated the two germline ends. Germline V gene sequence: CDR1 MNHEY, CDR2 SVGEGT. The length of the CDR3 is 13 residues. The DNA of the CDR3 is TGTGCCAGCACCCGATCCCGTAATCAGCCCCAGCATTTT. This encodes CASTRSRNQPQHF.

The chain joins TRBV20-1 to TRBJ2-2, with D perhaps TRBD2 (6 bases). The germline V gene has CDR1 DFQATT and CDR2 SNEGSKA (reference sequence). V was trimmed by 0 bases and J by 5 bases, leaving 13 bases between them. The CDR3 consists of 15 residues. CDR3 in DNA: TGCAGTGCTAGAGATCTGGCTGGAGGGACCGGGGAGCTGTTTTTT. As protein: CSARDLAGGTGELFF.